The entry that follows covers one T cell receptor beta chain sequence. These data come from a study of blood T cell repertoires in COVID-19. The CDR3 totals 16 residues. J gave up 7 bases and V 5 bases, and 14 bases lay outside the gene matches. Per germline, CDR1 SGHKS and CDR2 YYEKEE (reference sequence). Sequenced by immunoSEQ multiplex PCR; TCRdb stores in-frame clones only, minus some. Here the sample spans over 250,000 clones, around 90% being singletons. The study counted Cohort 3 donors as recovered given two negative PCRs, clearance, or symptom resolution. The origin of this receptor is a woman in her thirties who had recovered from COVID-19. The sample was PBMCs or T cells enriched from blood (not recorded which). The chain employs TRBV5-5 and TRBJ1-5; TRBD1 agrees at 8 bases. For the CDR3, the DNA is TGTGCCAGCAGTCGTGAAAGGACAGGGATGGGCCAGCCCCAGCATTTT. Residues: CASSRERTGMGQPQHF. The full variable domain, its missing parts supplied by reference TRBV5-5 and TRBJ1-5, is DAGVTQSPTHLIKTRGQQVTLRCSPISGHKSVSWYQQVLGQGPQFIFQYYEKEERGRGNFPDRFSARQFPNYSSELNVNALLLGDSALYLCASSRERTGMGQPQHFGDGTRLSIL.